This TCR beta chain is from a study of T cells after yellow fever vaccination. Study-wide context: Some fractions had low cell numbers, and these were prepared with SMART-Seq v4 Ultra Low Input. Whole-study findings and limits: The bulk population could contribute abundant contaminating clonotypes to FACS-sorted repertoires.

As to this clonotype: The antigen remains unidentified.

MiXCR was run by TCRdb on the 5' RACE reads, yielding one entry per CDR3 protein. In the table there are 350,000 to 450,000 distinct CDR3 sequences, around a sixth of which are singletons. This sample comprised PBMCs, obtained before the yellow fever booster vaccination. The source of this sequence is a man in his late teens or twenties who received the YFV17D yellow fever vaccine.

The DNA for the CDR3 is TGCGCCAGCAGCCAAGATATAAGGGTAAATGAGCAGTTCTTC. This translates into CASSQDIRVNEQFF. This sequence joins TRBV4-3 and TRBJ2-1; D uncertain. In germline, CDR1 is LGHNA, CDR2 YSLEER. V lost 0 bases to trimming and J lost 7 bases, with 10 bases between them. This CDR3 contains 14 residues.